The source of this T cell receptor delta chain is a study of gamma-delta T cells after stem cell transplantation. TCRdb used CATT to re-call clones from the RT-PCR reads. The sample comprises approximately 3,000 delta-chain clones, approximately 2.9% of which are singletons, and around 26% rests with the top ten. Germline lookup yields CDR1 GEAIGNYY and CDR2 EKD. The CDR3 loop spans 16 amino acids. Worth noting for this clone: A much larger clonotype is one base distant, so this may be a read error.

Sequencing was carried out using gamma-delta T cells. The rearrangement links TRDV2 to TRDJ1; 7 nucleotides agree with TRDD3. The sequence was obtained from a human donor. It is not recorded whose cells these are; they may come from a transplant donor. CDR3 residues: CACDILGEGRTDKIIF. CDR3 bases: TGTGCCTGTGACATTTTGGGGGAAGGGAGGACCGATAAAATCATCTTT.